The T cell receptor beta chain described here comes from a study of cytomegalovirus exposure and HLA in healthy donors. Study observations and caveats: The study designated 150 or so TCR beta chains cytomegalovirus-associated.

Clones were read by immunoSEQ multiplex PCR, and TCRdb kept only the in-frame ones, dropping some. The sample holds fewer than 130,000 clones, approximately 89% seen once. Details on this clone: Its antigen is unknown.

The V segment lost 4 bases and the J segment 4 bases; nucleotides outside the gene matches: 8. Germline loops: CDR1 SGHDT, CDR2 YYEEEE. This CDR3 spans 15 amino acids. The rearrangement links TRBV5-6 to TRBJ2-7, with 10 bases matching TRBD1. The sequence came from a woman aged 18-29 years in good health and CMV-seronegative. Sequenced input: PBMCs. Here the CDR3 DNA reads TGTGCCAGCAGCAACCGGGACAGGGGTCCTTACGAGCAGTACTTC. Its protein product is CASSNRDRGPYEQYF. Combining the CDR3 with reference TRBV5-6 and TRBJ2-7 gives the whole variable domain DAGVTQSPTHLIKTRGQQVTLRCSPKSGHDTVSWYQQALGQGPQFIFQYYEEEERQRGNFPDRFSGHQFPNYSSELNVNALLLGDSALYLCASSNRDRGPYEQYFGPGTRLTVT.